One sample yielded the 14 T cell receptor beta chains listed below, sequenced in a study of blood T cell repertoires in COVID-19. The table came from immunoSEQ multiplex PCR; TCRdb's copy has only in-frame clones and leaves some out. The sample lists around 620,000 clones; approximately 90% were seen once. The specimen was peripheral blood. The receptors originated from a woman aged 18 to 35 with acute or convalescent COVID-19.

The rearrangement joins TRBV5-8 to TRBJ1-5; 7 nucleotides agree with TRBD1. Trimming took 0 bases from V and 0 from J; bases not matched to a gene: 3. This CDR3 region has 16 residues. Germline V lookup: CDR1 SGHTS, CDR2 YDEGEE. The CDR3: CASSLGDRYSNQPQHF. CDR3 nucleotide sequence: TGTGCCAGCAGCTTGGGGGACAGATATAGCAATCAGCCCCAGCATTTT.

This clone was observed a single time. This rearrangement joins TRBV27 to TRBJ2-1; 10 bases match TRBD2. The CDR3 totals 15 residues. J was trimmed by 6 bases and V by 2 bases; bases with no gene match: 4. The germline V gene has CDR1 MNHEY and CDR2 SMNVEV (reference sequence). The CDR3 DNA reads as TGTGCCAGCAGTTTACTAGCGGGGGTAACCAATGAGCAGTTCTTC. The encoded protein is CASSLLAGVTNEQFF.

In this sample, this clone turned up a few times. The rearrangement links TRBV29-1 to TRBJ1-2; 7 bases match TRBD1. Germline CDR1 and CDR2: SQVTM and ANQGSEA. Trimming took 6 bases from V and 7 from J; bases not matched to a gene: 5. The CDR3 contains 11 residues. The CDR3 is CSVYRGTGYTF. The CDR3 DNA is TGCAGCGTCTACAGGGGTACTGGCTACACCTTC. Together with reference TRBV29-1 and TRBJ1-2, the CDR3 gives the full variable domain: SAVISQKPSRDICQRGTSLTIQCQVDSQVTMMFWYRQQPGQSLTLIATANQGSEATYESGFVIDKFPISRPNLTFSTLTVSNMSPEDSSIYLCSVYRGTGYTFGSGTRLTVV.

The chain carries TRBV6-5 and TRBJ1-2; D perhaps matches TRBD1 (6 bases). The germline V gene encodes CDR1 MNHEY and CDR2 SVGAGI. V was cut by 8 bases and J by 7 bases, with 14 bases left in between. CDR3 length: 12 residues. In DNA form, the CDR3 reads TGTGCCAGCGGCCCCCAGGGGTTTGGCTACACCTTC. Translating gives CASGPQGFGYTF.

The V and J genes are TRBV4-3 and TRBJ1-1; D call uncertain. V was pared by 0 bases and J by 3 bases, with 5 bases between. The germline V gene encodes CDR1 LGHNA and CDR2 YSLEER. The CDR3 contains 13 residues. Written as DNA, the CDR3 is TGCGCCAGCAGCCAAGATTCCTACACTGAAGCTTTCTTT. It encodes CASSQDSYTEAFF.

The gene calls are TRBV4-3 and TRBJ2-3; D possibly corresponds to TRBD1 (5 bases). Trimming cost V 0 bases and J 4 bases, with 14 bases left between them. The CDR3 covers 16 residues. CDR1 and CDR2 (germline): LGHNA, YSLEER. The CDR3 sequence is CASSQDTGPESDTQYF. CDR3 coding DNA: TGCGCCAGCAGCCAAGATACAGGCCCTGAGTCAGATACGCAGTATTTT.

This rearrangement joins TRBV6-5 to TRBJ1-6, with TRBD1 as a possible D gene (5 bases). Germline CDR1 MNHEY, CDR2 SVGAGI. With 2 bases removed from V and 13 bases from J, the gap between germline ends came to 12 bases. The CDR3 runs to 13 residues. In DNA, the CDR3 is TGTGCCAGCAGTTACAACACAGGTTCCCCCCTCCACTTT. It specifies CASSYNTGSPLHF.

CDR3 sequence reads: CASSYTGQGHEQYF. The DNA of the CDR3 is TGTGCCAGCAGTTATACGGGACAGGGCCACGAGCAGTACTTC. This sequence joins TRBV6-5 and TRBJ2-7; 9 bases line up with TRBD1. CDR3 length equals 14 residues. Germline assignment: CDR1 MNHEY and CDR2 SVGAGI. The ends lost 3 bases at V and 5 bases at J; junction bases unmatched: 5.

The CDR3 region is CASSFPNYGYTF. For the CDR3, the DNA is TGTGCCAGCAGTTTTCCAAACTATGGCTACACCTTC. The chain joins TRBV12-3 or TRBV12-4 to TRBJ1-2, with D unclear. With 3 bases removed from V and 2 bases from J, the gap between germline ends came to 4 bases. The CDR3 length is 12 residues.

CDR3 nucleotide sequence: TGTGCCAGCAGCCTTGGAACGGGGGGGCCTCTAGATACGCAGTATTTT. Translated: CASSLGTGGPLDTQYF. This sequence joins TRBV4-2 and TRBJ2-3; 8 bases align to TRBD2. The V segment lost 4 bases and the J segment 5 bases; nucleotides outside the gene matches: 11. Looked up from germline, CDR1 is LGHNA and CDR2 is YNFKEQ. This CDR3 spans 16 amino acids.

The chain has TRBV11-2 and TRBJ1-2; maybe TRBD1 (5 bases). The CDR3 length is 15 residues. Trimming removed 1 base at V and 6 bases at J, with 15 bases between. CDR1 and CDR2 from the germline V gene are SGHAT and FQNNGV. The CDR3 DNA follows: TGTGCCAGCAGCTTAGTTTGGACGGCGGGGCATGGCTACACCTTC. It codes for CASSLVWTAGHGYTF.

The chain joins TRBV5-1 to TRBJ2-4; 10 bases line up with TRBD2. J was trimmed by 0 bases and V by 1 base; bases with no gene match: 4. Germline V gene sequence: CDR1 SGHRS, CDR2 YFSETQ. CDR3 length: 17 amino acids. The CDR3 here is CASSLRAGGLAKNIQYF. The CDR3, as DNA: TGCGCCAGCAGCTTGAGAGCGGGGGGGCTAGCCAAAAACATTCAGTACTTC.

The chain combines TRBV6-5 with TRBJ1-5; 7 bases line up with TRBD1. CDR1 and CDR2 (germline): MNHEY, SVGAGI. The junction had 3 bases not matched to a gene; V was cut back by 6 bases and J by 4 bases. The CDR3 contains 13 residues. This chain's CDR3 is CASRWDSNQPQHF. The CDR3 DNA is TGTGCCAGCAGATGGGACAGTAATCAGCCCCAGCATTTT.

The J gene is TRBJ1-6, the V gene TRBV19; 7 nucleotides match TRBD1. In germline, CDR1 is LNHDA, CDR2 SQIVND (reference sequence). V was pared by 6 bases and J by 5 bases, with 10 bases of the junction left unmatched. The CDR3 has 16 amino acids. The CDR3 region has the DNA TGTGCCAGTAGGGCCCGACAGGGCCCAAATAATTCACCCCTCCACTTT. Its translation is CASRARQGPNNSPLHF.